The following is a T cell receptor beta chain sequence with its context. The sample originates from a study of CD8+CD57+ T cells in acquired aplastic anemia. For sequencing, patients were chosen who had shown expansion of CD8+CD57+ cells by flow cytometry. The template for TCR beta VDJ and CDR3 sequence profiling was genomic DNA. TCRdb re-called the reads through MiXCR, storing one row per CDR3 protein. The sample has hundreds of thousands of distinct CDR3 sequences, more than 25% seen once; the top ten hold less than 0.85%. The J segment lost 8 bases and the V segment lost 4 bases, leaving 11 bases of the junction unmatched. The CDR3 is 15 residues long. Germline V gene lookup returns CDR1 DFQATT and CDR2 SNEGSKA (reference sequence).

The chain joins TRBV20-1 to TRBJ2-1; TRBD2 aligns across 10 bases. The TCR originated in a human donor with aplastic anemia. The sample taken for sequencing was sorted CD4+, CD8+, or CD8+CD57+ T cells (not recorded which) from PBMCs. The CDR3 sequence is CSATERAGGGDEQFF. In DNA, the CDR3 is TGCAGTGCTACGGAGCGAGCGGGAGGGGGCGATGAGCAGTTCTTC.